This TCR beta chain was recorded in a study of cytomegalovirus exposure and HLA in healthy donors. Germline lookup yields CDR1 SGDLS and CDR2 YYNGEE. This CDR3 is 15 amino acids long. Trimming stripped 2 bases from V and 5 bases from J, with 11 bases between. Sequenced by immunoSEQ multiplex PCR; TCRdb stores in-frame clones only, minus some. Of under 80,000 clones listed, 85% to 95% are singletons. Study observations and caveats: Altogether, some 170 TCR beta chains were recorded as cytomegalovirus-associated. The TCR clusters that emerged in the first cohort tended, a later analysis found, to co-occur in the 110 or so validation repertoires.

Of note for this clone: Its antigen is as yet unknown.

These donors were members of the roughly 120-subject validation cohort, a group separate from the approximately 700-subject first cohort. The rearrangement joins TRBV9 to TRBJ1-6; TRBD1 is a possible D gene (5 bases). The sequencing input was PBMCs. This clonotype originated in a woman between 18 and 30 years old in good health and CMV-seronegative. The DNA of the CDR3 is TGTGCCAGCAGCGTCTCAGGGAATAATAATTCACCCCTCCACTTT. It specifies CASSVSGNNNSPLHF.